This T cell receptor beta chain was identified in a study of vaccination and CD4 T cells after COVID-19. At the level of the study: Collection of post-vaccine samples followed dose two by a median roughly 68 days, spanning a range of 14 to 241. Spike peptides, overlapping and drawn from SARS-CoV-2, HCoV-NL63, HCoV-OC43 and HCoV-229E, were used to stimulate cells.

In the case of this clonotype: No antigen is known for it.

Deletions cut 3 bases from V and 8 bases from J, with 19 bases between. Germline V gives CDR1 SGHTA, CDR2 FQGNSA. The length of the CDR3 is 15 residues. At the Johns Hopkins FTIC core, DNA taken from cultured CD4+ T cells was sequenced by way of the Oncomine TCR Beta short-read assay. Via MiXCR, TCRdb re-called the PCR reads, giving one row per CDR3 protein. The profile shows over 25,000 distinct CDR3 sequences, around 60% of them singletons. Specified treatment: approximately 10-day PBMC culture with coronavirus spike peptide pools or control peptides (ViraFEST assay). This clonotype was obtained from a human donor who received a COVID-19 vaccine. This rearrangement joins TRBV7-2 to TRBJ1-2; possible D gene TRBD1, 5 bases. The sequencing used CD4+ T cells from blood, cultured in vitro, collected after SARS-CoV-2 vaccination. The CDR3 protein is CASSFEGDGVRGYTF. DNA of the CDR3: TGTGCCAGCAGCTTCGAAGGGGATGGGGTGAGAGGCTACACCTTC.